The clone carrying this T cell receptor beta chain was detected once. The V end was cut by 0 bases, the J end by 8 bases, with 5 bases between. Germline CDR1 is LGHNA and CDR2 is YSLEER. This CDR3 spans 13 amino acids. Everyone who took part was roughly 18 to 89 years old, and they came from about 25 US areas. Two negative PCRs, clearance, or symptom resolution were required of recovered Cohort 3 donors. These data come from a study of blood T cell repertoires in COVID-19. The wider study: T cells, B-cell-depleted T cells, or PBMCs provided the cDNA or gDNA that served as material.

Original analysis: Amplified reference gene primers provided the basis for estimating nucleated cell counts. Generated by immunoSEQ multiplex PCR, the TCRdb table keeps only in-frame clones and is missing some. For V, J and clone size, that table is used; D and trimming come from the DNA. This table holds about 320,000 clones, 70% to 90% found once. This chain links TRBV4-3 with TRBJ1-6; D ambiguous. Input material: PBMCs or T cells enriched from blood (not recorded which). The TCR was taken from a woman aged 25 to 39 who had recovered from COVID-19. In nucleotides, the CDR3 is TGCGCCAGCAGCCAAGAGGCTGATTCACCCCTCCACTTT. It is translated as CASSQEADSPLHF.